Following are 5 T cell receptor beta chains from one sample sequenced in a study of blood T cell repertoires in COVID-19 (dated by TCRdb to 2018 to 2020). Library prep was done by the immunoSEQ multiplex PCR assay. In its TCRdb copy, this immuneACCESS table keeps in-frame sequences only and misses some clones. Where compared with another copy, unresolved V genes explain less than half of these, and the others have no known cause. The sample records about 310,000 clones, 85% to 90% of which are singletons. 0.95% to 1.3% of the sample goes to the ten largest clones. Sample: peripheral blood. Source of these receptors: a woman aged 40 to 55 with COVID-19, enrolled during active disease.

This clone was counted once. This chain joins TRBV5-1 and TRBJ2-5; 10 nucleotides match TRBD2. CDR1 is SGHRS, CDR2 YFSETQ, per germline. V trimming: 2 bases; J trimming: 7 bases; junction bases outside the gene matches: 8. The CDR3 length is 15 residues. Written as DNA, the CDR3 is TGCGCCAGCAGCTTTGACCCTAGCGGGAGTGGGACCCAGTACTTC. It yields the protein CASSFDPSGSGTQYF.

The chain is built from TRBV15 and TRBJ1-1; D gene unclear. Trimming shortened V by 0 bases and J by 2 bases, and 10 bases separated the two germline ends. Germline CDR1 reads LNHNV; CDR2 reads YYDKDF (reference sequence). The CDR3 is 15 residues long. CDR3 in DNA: TGTGCCACCAGCAGAGATTGGTCAGGCAACACTGAAGCTTTCTTT. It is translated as CATSRDWSGNTEAFF. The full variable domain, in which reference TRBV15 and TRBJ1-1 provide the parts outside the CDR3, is DAMVIQNPRYQVTQFGKPVTLSCSQTLNHNVMYWYQQKSSQAPKLLFHYYDKDFNNEADTPDNFQSRRPNTSFCFLDIRSPGLGDTAMYLCATSRDWSGNTEAFFGQGTRLTVV.

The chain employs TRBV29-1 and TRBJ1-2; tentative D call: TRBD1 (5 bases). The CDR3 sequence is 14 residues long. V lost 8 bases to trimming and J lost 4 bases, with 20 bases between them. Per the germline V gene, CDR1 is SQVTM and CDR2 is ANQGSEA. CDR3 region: CSTRLDNLPYGYTF. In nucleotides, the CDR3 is TGCAGCACCCGCCTGGACAACCTTCCCTATGGCTACACCTTC.

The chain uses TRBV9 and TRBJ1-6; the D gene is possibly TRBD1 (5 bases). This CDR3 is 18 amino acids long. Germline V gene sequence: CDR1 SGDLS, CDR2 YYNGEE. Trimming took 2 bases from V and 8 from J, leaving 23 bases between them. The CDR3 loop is CASSVGRVGTLGDSPLHF. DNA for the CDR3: TGTGCCAGCAGCGTGGGCAGGGTTGGTACCCTTGGGGATTCACCCCTCCACTTT.

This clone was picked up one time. CDR3 sequence: CASRLGDSEAFF. CDR3 in DNA: TGCGCCAGCAGGCTGGGGGACAGCGAAGCTTTCTTT. The chain couples TRBV5-1 to TRBJ1-1, with 7 positions matching TRBD1. The trim removed 5 bases at V and 8 bases at J, leaving 6 bases unmatched. This CDR3 contains 12 residues. Germline assignment: CDR1 SGHRS and CDR2 YFSETQ. Combining the CDR3 with reference TRBV5-1 and TRBJ1-1 gives the whole variable domain KAGVTQTPRYLIKTRGQQVTLSCSPISGHRSVSWYQQTPGQGLQFLFEYFSETQRNKGNFPGRFSGRQFSNSRSEMNVSTLELGDSALYLCASRLGDSEAFFGQGTRLTVV.